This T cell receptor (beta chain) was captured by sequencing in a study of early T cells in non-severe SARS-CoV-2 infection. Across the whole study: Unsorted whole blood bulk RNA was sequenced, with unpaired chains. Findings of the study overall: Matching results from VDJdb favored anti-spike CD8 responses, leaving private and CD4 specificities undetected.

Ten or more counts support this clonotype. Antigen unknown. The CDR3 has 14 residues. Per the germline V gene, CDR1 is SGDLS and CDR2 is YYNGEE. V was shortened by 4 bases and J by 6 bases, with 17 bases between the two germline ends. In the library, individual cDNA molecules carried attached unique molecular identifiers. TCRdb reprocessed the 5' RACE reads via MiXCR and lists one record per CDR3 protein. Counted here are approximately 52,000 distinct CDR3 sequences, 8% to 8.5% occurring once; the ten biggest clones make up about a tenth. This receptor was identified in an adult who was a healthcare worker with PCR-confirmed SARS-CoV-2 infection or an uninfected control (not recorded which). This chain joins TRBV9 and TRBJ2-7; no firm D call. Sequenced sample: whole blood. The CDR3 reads CASSPLDPGAEQYF. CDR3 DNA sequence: TGTGCCAGCAGCCCGCTAGACCCCGGAGCCGAGCAGTACTTC.